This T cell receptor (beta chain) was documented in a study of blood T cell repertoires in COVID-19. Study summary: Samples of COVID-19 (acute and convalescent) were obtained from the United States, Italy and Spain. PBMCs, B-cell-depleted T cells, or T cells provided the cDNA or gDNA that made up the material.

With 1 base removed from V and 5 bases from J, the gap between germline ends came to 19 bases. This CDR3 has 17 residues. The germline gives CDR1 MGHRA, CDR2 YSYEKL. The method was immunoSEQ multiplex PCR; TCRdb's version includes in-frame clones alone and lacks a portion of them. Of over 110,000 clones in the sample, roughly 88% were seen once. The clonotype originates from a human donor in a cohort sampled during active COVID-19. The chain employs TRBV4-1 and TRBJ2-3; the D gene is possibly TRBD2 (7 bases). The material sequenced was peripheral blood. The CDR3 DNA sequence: TGCGCCAGCAGCCAAGTCATTGTGGGGGGGCCTCAAGATACGCAGTATTTT. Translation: CASSQVIVGGPQDTQYF.